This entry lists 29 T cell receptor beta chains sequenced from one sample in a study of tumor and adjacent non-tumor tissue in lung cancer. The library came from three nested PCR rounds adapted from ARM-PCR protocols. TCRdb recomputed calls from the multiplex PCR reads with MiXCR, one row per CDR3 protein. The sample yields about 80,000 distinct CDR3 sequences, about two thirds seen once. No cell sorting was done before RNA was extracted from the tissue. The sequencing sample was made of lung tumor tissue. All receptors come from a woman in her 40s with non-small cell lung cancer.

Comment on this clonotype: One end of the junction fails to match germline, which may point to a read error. CDR3 residues: CASSPKTLLSIEQLF. The CDR3 DNA sequence: TGTGCCAGCAGCCCTAAGACCCTACTGAGCATTGAGCAGCTCTTC. The rearrangement links TRBV11-1 to TRBJ2-1; no reliable D call. CDR1 is SGHAT and CDR2 is FQDESV in the germline V gene (reference sequence). This CDR3 is 15 amino acids long.

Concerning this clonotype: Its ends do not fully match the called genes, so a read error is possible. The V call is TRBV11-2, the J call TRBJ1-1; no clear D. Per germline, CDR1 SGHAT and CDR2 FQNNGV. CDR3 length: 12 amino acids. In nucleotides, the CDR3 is TGTGTCAGCAGCAATTCGGCATTTGAAGCTTTCTTT. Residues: CVSSNSAFEAFF. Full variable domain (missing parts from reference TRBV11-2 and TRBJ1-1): EAGVAQSPRYKIIEKRQSVAFWCNPISGHATLYWYQQILGQGPKLLIQFQNNGVVDDSQLPKDRFSAERLKGVDSTLKIQPAKLEDSAVYLCVSSNSAFEAFFGQGTRLTVV.

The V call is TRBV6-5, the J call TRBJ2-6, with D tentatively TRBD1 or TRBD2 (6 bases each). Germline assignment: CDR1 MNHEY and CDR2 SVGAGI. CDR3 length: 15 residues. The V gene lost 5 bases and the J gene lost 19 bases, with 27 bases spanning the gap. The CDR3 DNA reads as TGTGCCAGCAGTGTCACAGGGACTGGGGCCAACGCCCTAACTTTC. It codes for CASSVTGTGANALTF.

DNA of the CDR3: TGTGCCAGCAGCCTATGGTCGGGAGCGGGGACCCGAGAGACCCAGTACTTC. Residues: CASSLWSGAGTRETQYF. J is TRBJ2-5 and V is TRBV7-9, with 7 nucleotides matching TRBD2. The V and J ends lost 5 bases and 4 bases, in that order; junction bases with no gene match: 16. The CDR3 extends over 17 amino acids. Germline V gene lookup returns CDR1 SEHNR and CDR2 FQNEAQ (reference sequence). Based on the CDR3 plus reference TRBV7-9 and TRBJ2-5, the full variable domain is DTGVSQNPRHKITKRGQNVTFRCDPISEHNRLYWYRQTLGQGPEFLTYFQNEAQLEKSRLLSDRFSAERPKGSFSTLEIQRTEQGDSAMYLCASSLWSGAGTRETQYFGPGTRLLVL.

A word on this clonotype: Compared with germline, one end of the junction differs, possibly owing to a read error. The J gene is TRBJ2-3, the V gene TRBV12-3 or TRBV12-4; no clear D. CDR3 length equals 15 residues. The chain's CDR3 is CATLIPIEGPDAQYF. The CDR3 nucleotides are TGTGCCACCTTAATCCCGATCGAAGGCCCGGACGCGCAATATTTT.

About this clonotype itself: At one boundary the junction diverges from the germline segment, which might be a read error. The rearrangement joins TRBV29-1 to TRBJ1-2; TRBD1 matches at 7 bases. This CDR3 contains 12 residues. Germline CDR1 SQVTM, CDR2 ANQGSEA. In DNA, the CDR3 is TGCAGCGTTGGACAGGGAGGCTATGGTTACACCTTC. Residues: CSVGQGGYGYTF. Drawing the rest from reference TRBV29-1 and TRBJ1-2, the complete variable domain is SAVISQKPSRDICQRGTSLTIQCQVDSQVTMMFWYRQQPGQSLTLIATANQGSEATYESGFVIDKFPISRPNLTFSTLTVSNMSPEDSSIYLCSVGQGGYGYTFGSGTRLTVV.

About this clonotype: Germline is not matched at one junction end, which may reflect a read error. The CDR3 DNA reads TGTGCCAGTAGTTACGAGAGTGTAGGTTCACCCCTCCACTTT. It encodes CASSYESVGSPLHF. The V and J genes are TRBV6-5 and TRBJ1-6; D is uncertain. Germline values: CDR1 MNHEY, CDR2 SVGAGI. The CDR3 has 14 residues.

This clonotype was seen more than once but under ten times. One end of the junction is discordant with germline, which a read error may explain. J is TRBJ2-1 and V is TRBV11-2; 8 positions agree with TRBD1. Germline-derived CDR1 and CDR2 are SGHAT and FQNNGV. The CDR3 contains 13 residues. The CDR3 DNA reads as TGTGTCAGCACCTTAACAGGGGGGAATGAGGAGTTCTTC. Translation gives CVSTLTGGNEEFF.

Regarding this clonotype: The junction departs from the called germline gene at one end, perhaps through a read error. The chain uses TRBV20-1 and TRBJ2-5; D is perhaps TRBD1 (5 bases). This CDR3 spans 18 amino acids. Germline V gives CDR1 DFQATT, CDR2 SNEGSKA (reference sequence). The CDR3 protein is CNARDLVPGQGIQETQYF. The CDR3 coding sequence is TGCAATGCTAGAGATCTAGTCCCCGGGCAGGGAATTCAAGAGACCCAGTACTTC.

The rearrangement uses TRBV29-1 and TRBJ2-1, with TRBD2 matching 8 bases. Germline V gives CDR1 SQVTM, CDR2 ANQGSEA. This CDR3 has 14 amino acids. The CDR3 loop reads CSVTSAFSYNEQFF. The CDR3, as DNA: TGCAGTGTGACTAGCGCTTTTTCCTACAATGAGCAGTTCTTC.

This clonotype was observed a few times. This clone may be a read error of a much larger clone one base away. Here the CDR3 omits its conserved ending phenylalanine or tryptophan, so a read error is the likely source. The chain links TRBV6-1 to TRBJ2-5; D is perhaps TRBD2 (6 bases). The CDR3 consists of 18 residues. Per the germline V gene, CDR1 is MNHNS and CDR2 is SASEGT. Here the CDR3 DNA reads TGTGCCAGCAGTCCGGGACTTATCGGCATGGGGGTCCAAGAGACTCAGTACTTA. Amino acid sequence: CASSPGLIGMGVQETQYL.

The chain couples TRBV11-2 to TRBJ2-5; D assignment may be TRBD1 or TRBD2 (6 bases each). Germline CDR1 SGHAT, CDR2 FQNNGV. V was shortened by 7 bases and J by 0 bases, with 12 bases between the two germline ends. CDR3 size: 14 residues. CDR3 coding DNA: TGTGCCAGCATCTCGGGGGCTTACCAAGAGACCCAGTACTTC. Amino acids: CASISGAYQETQYF.

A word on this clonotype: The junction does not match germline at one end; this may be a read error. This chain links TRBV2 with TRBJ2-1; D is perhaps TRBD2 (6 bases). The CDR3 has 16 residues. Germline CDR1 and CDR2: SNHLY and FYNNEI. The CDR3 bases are TGTGACAGCTCTCTCTCGGGGGAAAGAATATACAATGAGCAGTTCTTC. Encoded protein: CDSSLSGERIYNEQFF.

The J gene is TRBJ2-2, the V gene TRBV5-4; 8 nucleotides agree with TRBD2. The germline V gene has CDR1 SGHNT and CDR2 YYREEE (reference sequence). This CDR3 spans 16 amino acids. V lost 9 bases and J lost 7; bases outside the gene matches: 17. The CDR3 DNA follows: TGTGCCAATACGCCGGGACTAGTGGGAGCGGGCGGGGAGCTGTTTTTT. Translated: CANTPGLVGAGGELFF.

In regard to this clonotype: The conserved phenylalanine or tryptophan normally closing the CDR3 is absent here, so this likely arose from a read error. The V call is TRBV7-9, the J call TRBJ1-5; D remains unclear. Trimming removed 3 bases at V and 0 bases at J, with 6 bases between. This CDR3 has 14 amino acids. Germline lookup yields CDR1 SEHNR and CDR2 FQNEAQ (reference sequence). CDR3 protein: CASSFTDSNQPQHV. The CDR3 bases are TGTGCCAGCAGCTTTACAGATAGCAATCAGCCCCAGCATGTT.

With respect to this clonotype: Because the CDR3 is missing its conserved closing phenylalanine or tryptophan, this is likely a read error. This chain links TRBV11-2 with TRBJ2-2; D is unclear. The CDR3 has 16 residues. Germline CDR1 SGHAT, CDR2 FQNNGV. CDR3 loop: CASSLTLRSNTGELFS. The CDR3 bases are TGTGCCAGTAGCTTAACTCTCAGGTCGAACACCGGGGAGCTGTTTTCT.

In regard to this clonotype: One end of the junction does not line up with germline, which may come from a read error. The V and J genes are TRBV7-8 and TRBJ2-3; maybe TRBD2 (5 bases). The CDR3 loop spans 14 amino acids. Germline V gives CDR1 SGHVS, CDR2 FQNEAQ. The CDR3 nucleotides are TGTGCCAGCGGCTTAGGATCGGGGACAGATACGCAGTATTTT. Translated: CASGLGSGTDTQYF. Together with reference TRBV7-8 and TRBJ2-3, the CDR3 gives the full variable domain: GAGVSQSPRYKVAKRGQDVALRCDPISGHVSLFWYQQALGQGPEFLTYFQNEAQLDKSGLPSDRFFAERPEGSVSTLKIQRTQQEDSAVYLCASGLGSGTDTQYFGPGTRLTVL.

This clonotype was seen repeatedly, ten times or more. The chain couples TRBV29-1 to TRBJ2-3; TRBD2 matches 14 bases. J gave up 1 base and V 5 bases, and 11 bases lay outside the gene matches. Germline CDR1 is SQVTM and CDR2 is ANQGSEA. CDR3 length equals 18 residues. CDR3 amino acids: CSVPGTSGGYGGTDTQYF. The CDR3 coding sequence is TGCAGCGTTCCCGGGACTAGCGGGGGTTACGGTGGCACAGATACGCAGTATTTT.

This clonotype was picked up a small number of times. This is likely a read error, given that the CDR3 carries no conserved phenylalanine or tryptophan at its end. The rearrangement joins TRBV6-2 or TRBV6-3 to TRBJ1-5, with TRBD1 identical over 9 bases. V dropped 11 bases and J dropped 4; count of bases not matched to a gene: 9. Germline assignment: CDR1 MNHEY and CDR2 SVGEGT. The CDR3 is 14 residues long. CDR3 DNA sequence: TGTGCCGGCTCAACAGGGGGCGAGAATCAGCCCCAGCATTAT. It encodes CAGSTGGENQPQHY.

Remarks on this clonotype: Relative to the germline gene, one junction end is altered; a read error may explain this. CDR3 bases: TGTGCCAGCAGGTTAGCCTCAGGGAATAATTCACCCCTACACTTT. Translated, it gives CASRLASGNNSPLHF. V and J are TRBV11-2 and TRBJ1-6, with a tentative D call TRBD1 (5 bases). CDR1 SGHAT and CDR2 FQNNGV come from the germline V gene. The CDR3 length is 15 residues. The full variable domain, in which reference TRBV11-2 and TRBJ1-6 provide the parts outside the CDR3, is EAGVAQSPRYKIIEKRQSVAFWCNPISGHATLYWYQQILGQGPKLLIQFQNNGVVDDSQLPKDRFSAERLKGVDSTLKIQPAKLEDSAVYLCASRLASGNNSPLHFGNGTRLTVT.

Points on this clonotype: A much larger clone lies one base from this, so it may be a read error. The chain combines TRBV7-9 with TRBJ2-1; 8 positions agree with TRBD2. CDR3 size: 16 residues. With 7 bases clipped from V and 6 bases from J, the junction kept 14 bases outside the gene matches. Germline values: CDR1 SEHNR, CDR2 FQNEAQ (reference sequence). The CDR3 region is CASNSTSGANLNEQFF. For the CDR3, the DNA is TGTGCCAGCAACTCCACTAGCGGAGCCAACCTCAATGAGCAGTTCTTC.

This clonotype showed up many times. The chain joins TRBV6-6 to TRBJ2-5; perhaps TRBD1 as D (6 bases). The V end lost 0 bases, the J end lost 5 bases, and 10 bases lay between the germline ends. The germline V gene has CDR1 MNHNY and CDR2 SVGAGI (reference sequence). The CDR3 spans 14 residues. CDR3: CASSYSMGAETQYF. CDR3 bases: TGTGCCAGCAGTTACTCGATGGGGGCCGAGACCCAGTACTTC.

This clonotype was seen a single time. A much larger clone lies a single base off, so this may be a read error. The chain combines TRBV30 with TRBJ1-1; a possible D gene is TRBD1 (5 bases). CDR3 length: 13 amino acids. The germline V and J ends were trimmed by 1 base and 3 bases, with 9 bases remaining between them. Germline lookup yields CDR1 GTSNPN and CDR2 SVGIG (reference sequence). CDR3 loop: CAWSAYRYTEAFF. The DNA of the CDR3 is TGTGCCTGGAGTGCCTACAGGTACACTGAAGCTTTCTTT.

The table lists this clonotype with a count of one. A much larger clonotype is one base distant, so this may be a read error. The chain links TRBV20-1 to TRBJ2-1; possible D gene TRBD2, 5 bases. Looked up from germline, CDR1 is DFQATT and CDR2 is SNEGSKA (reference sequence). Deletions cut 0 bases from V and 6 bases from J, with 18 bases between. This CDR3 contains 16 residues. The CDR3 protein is CSAREIGPAVGNEQFF. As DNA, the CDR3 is TGCAGTGCTAGAGAAATCGGACCAGCGGTAGGCAATGAGCAGTTCTTC.

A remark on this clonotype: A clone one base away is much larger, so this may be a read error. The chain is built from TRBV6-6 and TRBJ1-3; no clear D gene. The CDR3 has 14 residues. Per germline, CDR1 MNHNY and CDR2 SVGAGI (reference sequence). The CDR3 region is CASTYINYGNIIYF. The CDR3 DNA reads TGTGCCAGTACATATATTAATTATGGAAACATCATATATTTT.

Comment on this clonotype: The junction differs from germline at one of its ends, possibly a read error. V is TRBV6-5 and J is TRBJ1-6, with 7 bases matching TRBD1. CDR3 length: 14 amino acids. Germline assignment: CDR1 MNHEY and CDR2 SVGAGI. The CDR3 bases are TGTGCCAACAAAGGGGGCTCCTATAATTCACCCCTCCATTTT. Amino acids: CANKGGSYNSPLHF.

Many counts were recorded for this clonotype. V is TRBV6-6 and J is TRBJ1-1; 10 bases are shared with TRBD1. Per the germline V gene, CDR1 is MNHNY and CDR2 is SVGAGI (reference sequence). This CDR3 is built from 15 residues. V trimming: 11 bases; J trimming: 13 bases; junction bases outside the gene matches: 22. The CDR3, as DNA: TGTGCCGCCTCCGCGGGACAGGGGCTCCAAGCGCTCGGTTTCTTT. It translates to CAASAGQGLQALGFF.

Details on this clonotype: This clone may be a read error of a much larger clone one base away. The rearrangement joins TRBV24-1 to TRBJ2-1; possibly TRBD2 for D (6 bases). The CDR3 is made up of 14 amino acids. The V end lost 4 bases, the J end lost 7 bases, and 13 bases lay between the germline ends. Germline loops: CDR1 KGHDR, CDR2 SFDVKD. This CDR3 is CATSDSGGRNEQFF. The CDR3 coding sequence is TGTGCCACCAGTGACTCCGGAGGGAGGAATGAGCAGTTCTTC.

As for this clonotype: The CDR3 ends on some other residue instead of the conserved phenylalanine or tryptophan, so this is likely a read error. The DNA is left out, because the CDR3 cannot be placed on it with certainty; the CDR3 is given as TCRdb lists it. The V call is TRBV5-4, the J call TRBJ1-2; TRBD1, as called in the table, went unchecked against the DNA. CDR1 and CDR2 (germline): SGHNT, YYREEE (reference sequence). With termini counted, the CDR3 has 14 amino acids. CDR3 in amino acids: CASNPTDRENGEHL.